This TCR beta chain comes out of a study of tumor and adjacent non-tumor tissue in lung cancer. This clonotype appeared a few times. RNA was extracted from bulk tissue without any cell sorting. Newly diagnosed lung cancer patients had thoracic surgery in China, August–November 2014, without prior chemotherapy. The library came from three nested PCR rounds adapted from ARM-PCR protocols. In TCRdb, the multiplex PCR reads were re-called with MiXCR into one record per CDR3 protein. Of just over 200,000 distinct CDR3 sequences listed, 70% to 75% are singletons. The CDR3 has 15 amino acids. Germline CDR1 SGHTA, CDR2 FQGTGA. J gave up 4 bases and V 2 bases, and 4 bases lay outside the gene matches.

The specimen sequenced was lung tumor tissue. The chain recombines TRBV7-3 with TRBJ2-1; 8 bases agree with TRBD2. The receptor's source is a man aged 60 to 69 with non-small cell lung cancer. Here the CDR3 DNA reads TGTGCCAGCAGCTTAGAGACGGGGGGGTACAATGAGCAGTTCTTC. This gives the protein CASSLETGGYNEQFF.